Only a few counts were recorded for the clone carrying this T cell receptor (beta chain). The time point here: sample taken at primary tumor resection. Whole RNA came from tumor, nontumor lung or frozen PBMC and was sequenced without being sorted. The approximately 72 donors had untreated early-stage non-small cell lung cancer. The sample originates from a study of spatial heterogeneity in lung cancer. Whole-study context: Alpha-chain sequences were consistently detected in smaller numbers than beta-chain sequences. The average appearance count of each unique TCR and UMI combination in raw reads was more than 9.5.

Deletions cut 5 bases from V and 2 bases from J, with 10 bases between. This CDR3 is built from 14 residues. The V gene's germline CDR1 is SGHTA and CDR2 FQGNSA. A unique molecular identifier was carried by every single TCR cDNA molecule. Via MiXCR, TCRdb re-called the 5' RACE reads, giving one row per CDR3 protein. The data show 15,000 to 20,000 distinct CDR3 sequences, approximately 18% seen once. The sequence was obtained from a male donor with early-stage non-small cell lung cancer. V is TRBV7-2 and J is TRBJ1-5; tentative D call: TRBD1 (6 bases). The source was PBMCs, collected at surgery. In DNA form, the CDR3 reads TGTGCCAGCAGCCAACGACAGGGCAATCAGCCCCAGCATTTT. Its protein product is CASSQRQGNQPQHF.